These 18 T cell receptor beta chains were sequenced from one sample in a study of control samples from healthy donors and cancer patients. Assay used: immunoSEQ multiplex PCR; TCRdb lists only in-frame clones, some missing. The sample includes about 61,000 clones, 90% of them seen just once. The sequenced sample was PBMCs. The origin of the receptors is a man in his sixties with colorectal cancer.

This clone was observed a handful of times. V gene TRBV6-5 combines with J gene TRBJ2-5; no firm D call. Between the trimmed V and J ends, which lost 0 bases and 5 bases, there was a span of 7 bases. Germline V lookup: CDR1 MNHEY, CDR2 SVGAGI. The CDR3 consists of 13 residues. DNA of the CDR3: TGTGCCAGCAGTTACTCGGTGGGTGAGACCCAGTACTTC. It encodes CASSYSVGETQYF.

This rearrangement joins TRBV6-6 to TRBJ2-7; D is undetermined. The CDR3 has 13 residues. The germline CDR1 and CDR2 sequences are MNHNY and SVGAGI (reference sequence). Trimming took 3 bases from V and 0 from J, leaving 6 bases between them. The CDR3 loop is CASSYQNSYEQYF. The CDR3 DNA reads as TGTGCCAGCAGTTATCAGAACTCCTACGAGCAGTACTTC.

The V call is TRBV7-2, the J call TRBJ1-1, with D possibly being TRBD1 (6 bases). The CDR3 has 15 amino acids. Per the germline V gene, CDR1 is SGHTA and CDR2 is FQGNSA. Deletions cut 1 base from V and 0 bases from J, with 9 bases between. CDR3 region: CASSLGGQLNTEAFF. In nucleotides, the CDR3 is TGTGCCAGCAGCTTAGGAGGACAGTTGAACACTGAAGCTTTCTTT.

This clone was seen once. V usage is TRBV2 and J usage is TRBJ2-5, with 11 bases lining up with TRBD2. J gave up 4 bases and V 2 bases, and 12 bases lay outside the gene matches. This CDR3 has 18 residues. Germline CDR1 reads SNHLY; CDR2 reads FYNNEI. The CDR3 spells CASSERLAGGVTRETQYF. CDR3 DNA sequence: TGTGCCAGCAGTGAAAGGCTAGCGGGGGGAGTGACCCGAGAGACCCAGTACTTC.

The rearrangement uses TRBV5-1 and TRBJ2-2; 8 nucleotides agree with TRBD2. This CDR3 has 15 amino acids. V gave up 4 bases and J gave up 7 bases; unmatched junction bases: 9. Germline CDR1 and CDR2: SGHRS and YFSETQ. CDR3 sequence (DNA): TGCGCCAGCAGCCGCGACGTAGCGGGGAGCGGGGAGCTGTTTTTT. Its protein is CASSRDVAGSGELFF.

This chain uses TRBV19 with TRBJ1-2; D may be TRBD1 (6 bases). The CDR3 spans 13 residues. V lost 9 bases, J lost 4 bases, and 15 bases lay in between. Germline assignment: CDR1 LNHDA and CDR2 SQIVND (reference sequence). For the CDR3, the DNA is TGTGCCAGCGTAACAACAGGGACCTATGGCTACACCTTC. This translates into CASVTTGTYGYTF.

V is TRBV12-3 or TRBV12-4 and J is TRBJ2-7, with a tentative D call TRBD1 (6 bases). The CDR3 has 13 amino acids. The V and J ends lost 1 base and 7 bases respectively, with 11 bases between them. The CDR3 spells CASSLGRGLEQYF. CDR3 DNA: TGTGCCAGCAGTTTAGGCAGGGGATTAGAGCAGTACTTC.

This clone came up once. The chain employs TRBV11-2 and TRBJ1-6; 9 nucleotides agree with TRBD1. The germline gives CDR1 SGHAT, CDR2 FQNNGV. The length of the CDR3 is 15 residues. V was pared by 1 base and J by 11 bases, with 6 bases of the junction left unmatched. The CDR3 spells CASSLVQGANAPLHF. The CDR3 nucleotides are TGTGCCAGCAGCTTAGTACAGGGGGCGAATGCACCCCTCCACTTT.

V is TRBV7-2 and J is TRBJ2-3; TRBD2 aligns across 9 bases. From germline, CDR1 is SGHTA and CDR2 FQGNSA. J lost 5 bases, V lost 5 bases, and 11 bases had no gene match. CDR3 length equals 16 residues. This CDR3 is CASSPVRSGGIDTQYF. The DNA for the CDR3 is TGTGCCAGCAGCCCAGTTCGGAGCGGGGGGATAGATACGCAGTATTTT.

The count of this clone is one. The chain recombines TRBV7-2 with TRBJ2-7, with D perhaps TRBD1 or TRBD2 (5 bases each). The CDR3 sequence is 18 residues long. V lost 1 base, J lost 6 bases, and 25 bases lay in between. Germline CDR1 reads SGHTA; CDR2 reads FQGNSA. Here the CDR3 DNA reads TGTGCCAGCAGCTTAGTAGGTATTGATCTGACACCGGGGCTCGAGCAGTACTTC. Protein product: CASSLVGIDLTPGLEQYF.

The sample holds a few counts of this clone. V gene TRBV2 combines with J gene TRBJ2-7, with 7 bases identical to TRBD1. The ends lost 6 bases at V and 3 bases at J; junction bases unmatched: 5. The CDR3 runs to 13 residues. Germline CDR1 SNHLY, CDR2 FYNNEI. CDR3 amino acids: CASSEQGFYEQYF. The DNA of the CDR3 is TGTGCCAGCAGCGAACAGGGGTTCTACGAGCAGTACTTC.

This CDR3 is CASRPDRSLRNTIYF. The CDR3, as DNA: TGTGCCAGCAGACCCGACAGGTCTTTGAGAAACACCATATATTTT. The genes are TRBV6-5 and TRBJ1-3; weak D call: TRBD1 (6 bases). Germline loops: CDR1 MNHEY, CDR2 SVGAGI. This CDR3 has 15 amino acids. V was cut by 6 bases and J by 5 bases, with 17 bases left in between.

The J gene is TRBJ1-1, the V gene TRBV29-1; D remains unclear. Between the trimmed V and J ends, which lost 3 bases and 2 bases, there was a span of 13 bases. Looked up from germline, CDR1 is SQVTM and CDR2 is ANQGSEA. The CDR3 sequence is 14 residues long. The CDR3 here is CSVERRTINTEAFF. In nucleotides, the CDR3 is TGCAGCGTTGAGCGCCGCACCATCAACACTGAAGCTTTCTTT.

The chain couples TRBV19 to TRBJ1-6; TRBD1 matches 9 bases. V lost 3 bases and J lost 6; bases outside the gene matches: 0. This CDR3 comprises 14 residues. Germline V gene data show CDR1 as LNHDA and CDR2 as SQIVND (reference sequence). As DNA, the CDR3 is TGTGCCAGTAGTATGGGACAGGGTAATTCACCCCTCCACTTT. Residues: CASSMGQGNSPLHF.

This sequence joins TRBV6-6 and TRBJ1-1; TRBD1 might be the D (6 bases). V shed 6 bases and J shed 0 bases, with 17 bases lying between them. This CDR3 spans 16 amino acids. Germline assignment: CDR1 MNHNY and CDR2 SVGAGI (reference sequence). The CDR3 nucleotides are TGTGCCAGCAGACTCCGGGACATCTACATGAACACTGAAGCTTTCTTT. Translating gives CASRLRDIYMNTEAFF.

The rearrangement joins TRBV19 to TRBJ2-3, with D hard to call. This CDR3 spans 15 amino acids. The V gene lost 0 bases and the J gene lost 6 bases, with 13 bases spanning the gap. Germline V CDR1 and CDR2: LNHDA, SQIVND (reference sequence). CDR3 nucleotides: TGTGCCAGTAGTATAGATCACGGTCAAACGGATACGCAGTATTTT. Residues: CASSIDHGQTDTQYF.

The CDR3 is CASSQDDGPQQPQHF. The CDR3 nucleotides read TGCGCCAGCAGCCAAGATGACGGGCCCCAACAGCCCCAGCATTTT. The J gene is TRBJ1-5, the V gene TRBV4-1, with D unresolved. Trimming left V 0 bases short and J 7 bases short, with 13 bases between. Germline values: CDR1 MGHRA, CDR2 YSYEKL. The CDR3 sequence is 15 residues long.

The CDR3, as DNA: TGTGCCAGCAGAGGACAGGGGGGAGGAAACACCATATATTTT. It yields the protein CASRGQGGGNTIYF. V and J are TRBV6-5 and TRBJ1-3; TRBD1 matches 10 bases. Looked up from germline, CDR1 is MNHEY and CDR2 is SVGAGI. The CDR3 spans 14 residues. J gave up 4 bases and V 6 bases, and 3 bases lay outside the gene matches.